The 11 T cell receptor beta chains below all came from one sample that was sequenced in a study of blood T cell repertoires in COVID-19 (dated by TCRdb to 2019 to 2021). Library preparation employed the immunoSEQ multiplex PCR assay. The source is immuneACCESS, and TCRdb retained only in-frame sequences with V and J called. Part of the clones is not carried over; for the studies checked, unresolved V genes explain less than half of this, and the remainder is unexplained. The sample table shows 250,000 to 400,000 clones, and 88% are seen once. The ten largest clones capture 1.5% to 2% of the sample. What was sequenced was peripheral blood. All receptors derive from a woman under 40 with COVID-19, enrolled during active disease.

This chain links TRBV6-5 with TRBJ1-1, with D possibly TRBD1 on 5 matching bases. The germline V and J ends were trimmed by 5 bases and 7 bases, with 11 bases remaining between them. CDR1 and CDR2 (germline): MNHEY, SVGAGI. The CDR3 consists of 12 residues. CDR3 sequence reads: CASSPGTNEAFF. The DNA for the CDR3 is TGTGCCAGCAGTCCAGGGACTAATGAAGCTTTCTTT.

The chain links TRBV5-1 to TRBJ2-2, with 8 bases matching TRBD2. With 0 bases clipped from V and 4 bases from J, the junction kept 5 bases outside the gene matches. CDR1 is SGHRS and CDR2 is YFSETQ in the germline V gene. This CDR3 spans 16 amino acids. The CDR3 DNA reads TGCGCCAGCAGCTTGGCTGGGACTAGGGTCACCGGGGAGCTGTTTTTT. It is translated as CASSLAGTRVTGELFF.

The chain couples TRBV24-1 to TRBJ2-2, with D uncertain. Germline values: CDR1 KGHDR, CDR2 SFDVKD. The V end lost 5 bases, the J end lost 2 bases, and 8 bases lay between the germline ends. This CDR3 is 14 amino acids long. The CDR3 nucleotides read TGTGCCACCAGTGGGGCAGTCAACACCGGGGAGCTGTTTTTT. The encoded protein is CATSGAVNTGELFF.

In this sample, this clone turned up once. The chain uses TRBV11-2 and TRBJ2-2, with 7 bases lining up with TRBD2. V lost 2 bases to trimming and J lost 2 bases; unmatched junction nucleotides: 5. The CDR3 is 16 residues long. Germline CDR1 is SGHAT and CDR2 is FQNNGV. In nucleotides, the CDR3 is TGTGCCAGCAGCTTACTGTCTAGCGGAAACACCGGGGAGCTGTTTTTT. Protein product: CASSLLSSGNTGELFF. The full variable domain, rest sourced from reference TRBV11-2 and TRBJ2-2, is EAGVAQSPRYKIIEKRQSVAFWCNPISGHATLYWYQQILGQGPKLLIQFQNNGVVDDSQLPKDRFSAERLKGVDSTLKIQPAKLEDSAVYLCASSLLSSGNTGELFFGEGSRLTVL.

This rearrangement joins TRBV21-1 to TRBJ2-3; the table's TRBD1 call for D was not verified on the DNA. TRBV21-1 is shown as a pseudogene. The CDR3 runs 16 residues. The DNA for the CDR3 is TGTGCCAGCAGCAAAAGGTCCGGCAGGTACACAGATACGCAGTATTTT. Its translation: CASSKRSGRYTDTQYF.

The chain carries TRBV15 and TRBJ1-4; the D is unclear. CDR3 length: 18 residues. Per germline, CDR1 LNHNV and CDR2 YYDKDF (reference sequence). Trimming pared 0 bases from V and 8 bases from J, leaving 22 bases between. This CDR3 reads CATSRDYGDSRRGEKLFF. The CDR3 coding sequence is TGTGCCACCAGCAGAGATTACGGGGATAGCCGAAGAGGAGAAAAACTGTTTTTT.

CDR3 bases: TGTGCCAGCACCTTTTTCGGACAAAAATTCTACACCTTC. Translated: CASTFFGQKFYTF. This rearrangement joins TRBV2 to TRBJ1-2, with D possibly being TRBD1 (5 bases). Trimming cost V 7 bases and J 10 bases, with 19 bases left between them. The CDR3 totals 13 residues. In germline, CDR1 is SNHLY, CDR2 FYNNEI.

The chain links TRBV3-1 (or the pseudogene TRBV3-2) to TRBJ2-3; D perhaps matches TRBD2 (6 bases). This CDR3 has 15 amino acids. Between the trimmed V and J ends, which lost 4 bases and 1 base, there was a span of 12 bases. In germline, CDR1 is LGHDT, CDR2 YNNKEL (reference sequence). For the CDR3, the DNA is TGTGCCAGCAGCCGGGACTTCTACCGCACAGATACGCAGTATTTT. Its protein is CASSRDFYRTDTQYF.

This chain joins TRBV2 and TRBJ1-1; a weak D match, TRBD1 (6 bases). This CDR3 has 14 residues. CDR1 and CDR2 from the germline V gene are SNHLY and FYNNEI. With 2 bases removed from V and 4 bases from J, the gap between germline ends came to 11 bases. The CDR3 here is CASSEKTGFTEAFF. CDR3 sequence (DNA): TGTGCCAGCAGTGAAAAAACAGGGTTCACTGAAGCTTTCTTT.

This chain connects TRBV9 to TRBJ2-7, with 8 bases fitting TRBD1. This CDR3 comprises 14 residues. Germline V gives CDR1 SGDLS, CDR2 YYNGEE. The V gene end was trimmed by 4 bases and the J gene end by 3 bases; junction bases not matched to a gene: 6. The CDR3 region is CASSPGQGNYEQYV. CDR3 sequence (DNA): TGTGCCAGCAGCCCCGGACAGGGCAACTACGAGCAGTACGTC.

The rearrangement links TRBV6-5 to TRBJ1-5; 11 nucleotides agree with TRBD1. Germline V gene lookup returns CDR1 MNHEY and CDR2 SVGAGI. The CDR3 is made up of 15 amino acids. The J segment lost 6 bases and the V segment lost 5 bases, leaving 6 bases of the junction unmatched. CDR3 sequence: CASSRTGGLSQPQHF. The CDR3 DNA reads TGTGCCAGCAGTAGGACAGGGGGCTTATCTCAGCCCCAGCATTTT.